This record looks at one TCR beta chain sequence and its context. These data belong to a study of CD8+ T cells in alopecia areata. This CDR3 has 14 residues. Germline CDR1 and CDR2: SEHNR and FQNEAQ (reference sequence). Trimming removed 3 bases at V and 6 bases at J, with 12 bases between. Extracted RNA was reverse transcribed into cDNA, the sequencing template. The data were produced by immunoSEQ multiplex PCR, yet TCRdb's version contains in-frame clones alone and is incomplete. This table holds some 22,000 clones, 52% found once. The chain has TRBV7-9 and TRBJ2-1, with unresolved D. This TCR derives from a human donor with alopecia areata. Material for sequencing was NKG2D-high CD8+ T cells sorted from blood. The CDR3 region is CASSFRHTVNEQFF. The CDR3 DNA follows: TGTGCCAGCAGCTTTCGGCACACAGTCAATGAGCAGTTCTTC. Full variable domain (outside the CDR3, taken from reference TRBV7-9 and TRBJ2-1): DTGVSQNPRHKITKRGQNVTFRCDPISEHNRLYWYRQTLGQGPEFLTYFQNEAQLEKSRLLSDRFSAERPKGSFSTLEIQRTEQGDSAMYLCASSFRHTVNEQFFGPGTRLTVL.